A single sample gave rise to the 27 T cell receptor beta chains below, sequenced in a study of Graves' ophthalmopathy and Graves' hyperthyroidism. Using RNA transcripts, the TCR beta CDR3 regions were amplified. Investigators did first-round RT-PCR with HTBI primers, then second-round multiplex PCR. A single record per CDR3 protein comes from TCRdb applying MiXCR to the multiplex PCR reads. The sample carries 240,000 or so distinct CDR3 sequences, about 47% recorded once. Input material: peripheral blood. The receptors shown here come from an adult man with Graves' ophthalmopathy.

There are many counts of this clonotype. The CDR3, as DNA: TGCAGTGCTAGTAGGACTAGCGGGGCCGGTCCCCAAGAGACCCAGTACTTC. Residues: CSASRTSGAGPQETQYF. The rearrangement links TRBV20-1 to TRBJ2-5, with 12 nucleotides matching TRBD2. Germline V gene lookup returns CDR1 DFQATT and CDR2 SNEGSKA (reference sequence). Trimming took 3 bases from V and 1 from J; bases not matched to a gene: 9. CDR3 size: 17 residues.

V usage is TRBV5-1 and J usage is TRBJ2-7, with 12 positions matching TRBD1. The germline V gene encodes CDR1 SGHRS and CDR2 YFSETQ. There are 15 residues in the CDR3. J gave up 6 bases and V 4 bases, and 8 bases lay outside the gene matches. The CDR3 protein is CASSMAGQGAREQYF. The CDR3 nucleotides are TGCGCCAGCAGCATGGCGGGACAGGGGGCTCGCGAGCAGTACTTC. The whole variable domain, filled in from reference TRBV5-1 and TRBJ2-7, reads KAGVTQTPRYLIKTRGQQVTLSCSPISGHRSVSWYQQTPGQGLQFLFEYFSETQRNKGNFPGRFSGRQFSNSRSEMNVSTLELGDSALYLCASSMAGQGAREQYFGPGTRLTVT.

This clonotype has only a few counts. J is TRBJ2-7 and V is TRBV20-1; D is undetermined. Germline CDR1 and CDR2: DFQATT and SNEGSKA (reference sequence). Trimming pared 0 bases from V and 6 bases from J, leaving 6 bases between. The CDR3 is made up of 11 amino acids. Written as DNA, the CDR3 is TGCAGTGCTAGAGATCTCGGCGAGCAGTACTTC. Protein sequence: CSARDLGEQYF.

This rearrangement joins TRBV24-1 to TRBJ2-3; no reliable D call. Germline CDR1 is KGHDR and CDR2 is SFDVKD. The V gene lost 3 bases and the J gene lost 8 bases, with 8 bases spanning the gap. The CDR3 sequence is 12 residues long. The DNA of the CDR3 is TGTGCCACCAGTGATGGAAGGCTTACGCAGTATTTT. This codes for CATSDGRLTQYF.

The chain couples TRBV6-1 to TRBJ2-3, with 9 positions matching TRBD2. With V trimmed by 4 bases and J by 0 bases, 2 bases remained unmatched. This CDR3 has 15 residues. Germline assignment: CDR1 MNHNS and CDR2 SASEGT. The CDR3 bases are TGTGCCAGCAGTGTCCTAGCGGGGAGCACAGATACGCAGTATTTT. As protein: CASSVLAGSTDTQYF.

The rearrangement joins TRBV7-9 to TRBJ2-2, with D possibly being TRBD1 (6 bases). Looked up from germline, CDR1 is SEHNR and CDR2 is FQNEAQ (reference sequence). This CDR3 spans 13 amino acids. The V end lost 5 bases, the J end lost 7 bases, and 11 bases lay between the germline ends. In DNA, the CDR3 is TGTGCCAGCAGCACCGACAGGAGCGGGGAGCTGTTTTTT. Translation gives CASSTDRSGELFF.

V gene TRBV5-8 combines with J gene TRBJ2-7; D is uncertain. V lost 4 bases, J lost 9 bases, and 17 bases lay in between. This CDR3 comprises 13 residues. Germline CDR1 and CDR2: SGHTS and YDEGEE. CDR3 residues: CASSLGPTVGQYF. CDR3 in DNA: TGTGCCAGCAGCCTCGGACCGACCGTGGGGCAGTACTTC.

Only a few counts were recorded for this clonotype. This sequence joins TRBV2 and TRBJ2-5; 9 bases match TRBD1. Per germline, CDR1 SNHLY and CDR2 FYNNEI. CDR3 length: 14 residues. V was pared by 5 bases and J by 5 bases, with 6 bases of the junction left unmatched. The CDR3 DNA reads TGTGCCAGCAGTCAGGGACAGGGCGGGGAGACCCAGTACTTC. Its protein is CASSQGQGGETQYF.

The chain uses TRBV19 and TRBJ1-2; no reliable D call. Trimming pared 2 bases from V and 0 bases from J, leaving 10 bases between. CDR1 and CDR2 (germline): LNHDA, SQIVND (reference sequence). This CDR3 has 15 amino acids. The CDR3 nucleotides read TGTGCCAGTAGTATAATGGGCATGTCTAACTATGGCTACACCTTC. Translating it yields CASSIMGMSNYGYTF. Full variable domain (missing parts from reference TRBV19 and TRBJ1-2): DGGITQSPKYLFRKEGQNVTLSCEQNLNHDAMYWYRQDPGQGLRLIYYSQIVNDFQKGDIAEGYSVSREKKESFPLTVTSAQKNPTAFYLCASSIMGMSNYGYTFGSGTRLTVV.

In DNA, the CDR3 is TGCAGCTATATCTACTCTAGCGTTTTAGAGACCCAGTACTTC. Translating gives CSYIYSSVLETQYF. The chain has TRBV29-1 and TRBJ2-5; D may be TRBD2 (6 bases). Between the trimmed V and J ends, which lost 8 bases and 4 bases, there was a span of 20 bases. CDR1 and CDR2 (germline): SQVTM, ANQGSEA. This CDR3 has 14 residues.

This clonotype was detected ten times or more. The rearrangement uses TRBV10-3 and TRBJ1-1; no clear D gene. Trimming took off 4 bases at V and 7 bases at J, with 10 bases between the two ends. Germline V CDR1 and CDR2: ENHRY, SYGVKD. The CDR3 covers 12 residues. In DNA form, the CDR3 reads TGTGCCATCAGTGTAAGCTCTCTTGAAGCTTTCTTT. Translation gives CAISVSSLEAFF.

This clonotype was seen a single time. This chain links TRBV11-2 with TRBJ1-2; 7 bases map to TRBD1. V lost 0 bases and J lost 2; bases outside the gene matches: 6. Looked up from germline, CDR1 is SGHAT and CDR2 is FQNNGV. The CDR3 contains 16 residues. The CDR3 sequence: CASSLEGGGGNYGYTF. The CDR3 DNA reads TGTGCCAGCAGCTTAGAAGGGGGAGGGGGCAACTATGGCTACACCTTC. The variable domain in full, completed from reference TRBV11-2 and TRBJ1-2, reads EAGVAQSPRYKIIEKRQSVAFWCNPISGHATLYWYQQILGQGPKLLIQFQNNGVVDDSQLPKDRFSAERLKGVDSTLKIQPAKLEDSAVYLCASSLEGGGGNYGYTFGSGTRLTVV.

To note about this clonotype: A read error may account for a junction end that differs from germline. The V call is TRBV24-1, the J call TRBJ1-1; TRBD1 is a possible D gene (6 bases). This CDR3 comprises 13 residues. Germline V lookup: CDR1 KGHDR, CDR2 SFDVKD. The DNA of the CDR3 is TGTGCCAGCAGTTTATCGAGGGGGACTGAAGCTTTCTTT. It encodes CASSLSRGTEAFF.

The chain uses TRBV12-5 and TRBJ1-1; no reliable D call. The CDR3 runs 11 residues. Trimming cost V 1 base and J 8 bases, with 5 bases left between them. CDR1 and CDR2 from the germline V gene are LGHNT and FRNRAP. In DNA, the CDR3 is TGTGCTAGTGGTTTGGGACGGGAAGCTTTCTTT. Amino acids: CASGLGREAFF.

The V gene is TRBV10-2, the J gene TRBJ1-2, with a tentative D call TRBD1 (6 bases). The CDR3 covers 14 residues. Germline V gene data show CDR1 as WSHSY and CDR2 as SAAADI. The ends were cut back, 5 bases at V and 1 base at J, with 11 bases in the middle. CDR3 region: CASSLGAVNYGYTF. DNA for the CDR3: TGCGCCAGCAGTTTGGGGGCAGTTAACTATGGCTACACCTTC.

This chain connects TRBV7-9 to TRBJ2-5; the match to TRBD2 covers 10 bases. Germline trimming cut 4 bases from V and 3 bases from J; bases unmatched to any gene: 5. The CDR3 is 15 amino acids. Germline lookup yields CDR1 SEHNR and CDR2 FQNEAQ (reference sequence). The CDR3 region is CASSSPGLAKETQYF. The CDR3 DNA is TGTGCCAGCAGCTCCCCGGGACTAGCGAAAGAGACCCAGTACTTC.

Only a few counts were recorded for this clonotype. This sequence joins TRBV7-9 and TRBJ1-3; D unresolved. Between the trimmed V and J ends, which lost 5 bases and 0 bases, there was a span of 5 bases. The CDR3 consists of 13 residues. Per germline, CDR1 SEHNR and CDR2 FQNEAQ (reference sequence). The CDR3 loop is CASSTVSGNTIYF. In DNA, the CDR3 is TGTGCCAGCAGCACAGTCTCTGGAAACACCATATATTTT.

This chain connects TRBV20-1 to TRBJ2-7; TRBD1 matches at 12 bases. The CDR3 contains 14 residues. V dropped 5 bases and J dropped 7; count of bases not matched to a gene: 9. Germline assignment: CDR1 DFQATT and CDR2 SNEGSKA (reference sequence). The CDR3 DNA is TGCAGTGCTGATCCCGGGACAGGGGGCAATGAGCAGTACTTC. Protein sequence: CSADPGTGGNEQYF.

This chain connects TRBV19 to TRBJ1-1; possible D gene TRBD1, 5 bases. Per the germline V gene, CDR1 is LNHDA and CDR2 is SQIVND (reference sequence). CDR3 length: 16 amino acids. Trimming took off 1 base at V and 1 base at J, with 13 bases between the two ends. This CDR3 reads CASSIGTLDKNTEAFF. CDR3 sequence (DNA): TGTGCCAGTAGTATAGGTACCTTGGACAAGAACACTGAAGCTTTCTTT.

This clonotype turned up a few times. The chain combines TRBV12-3 or TRBV12-4 with TRBJ1-2; D remains ambiguous. This CDR3 region has 12 residues. V was shortened by 2 bases and J by 4 bases, with 5 bases between the two germline ends. The DNA of the CDR3 is TGTGCCAGCAGTTTACGAGGCTATGGCTACACCTTC. This gives the protein CASSLRGYGYTF.

V is TRBV2 and J is TRBJ1-5, with D perhaps matching TRBD1 (5 bases). This CDR3 has 13 amino acids. Germline CDR1 reads SNHLY; CDR2 reads FYNNEI. V dropped 5 bases and J dropped 4 bases, with 9 bases sitting between them. The CDR3 reads CASSTRGNQPQHF. CDR3 DNA sequence: TGTGCCAGCAGTACTCGGGGGAATCAGCCCCAGCATTTT. The whole variable domain, remainder taken from reference TRBV2 and TRBJ1-5, is EPEVTQTPSHQVTQMGQEVILRCVPISNHLYFYWYRQILGQKVEFLVSFYNNEISEKSEIFDDQFSVERPDGSNFTLKIRSTKLEDSAMYFCASSTRGNQPQHFGDGTRLSIL.

This clonotype was detected only once. Because the CDR3 is missing its conserved closing phenylalanine or tryptophan, this is likely a read error. V and J are TRBV19 and TRBJ2-2; D gene unclear. Germline V gene data show CDR1 as LNHDA and CDR2 as SQIVND (reference sequence). The V gene lost 7 bases and the J gene lost 3 bases, with 12 bases spanning the gap. CDR3 length: 14 amino acids. The CDR3 DNA is TGTGCCAGTACCGCTAGAATAGACACCGGGGAGCTGTTTTCT. Protein sequence: CASTARIDTGELFS.

V is TRBV9 and J is TRBJ1-6, with 7 bases matching TRBD1. The CDR3 contains 17 residues. After removal of 7 bases from V and 0 bases from J, the junction contained 10 bases not matched to a gene. Germline V lookup: CDR1 SGDLS, CDR2 YYNGEE. The chain's CDR3 is CASSPQQGLSYNSPLHF. CDR3 sequence (DNA): TGTGCCAGCTCCCCTCAACAGGGGCTCTCCTATAATTCACCCCTCCACTTT.

At least ten counts were recorded for this clonotype. V is TRBV6-1 and J is TRBJ1-5, with no clear D. Germline V CDR1 and CDR2: MNHNS, SASEGT. The CDR3 consists of 15 residues. Trimming removed 4 bases from V and 4 bases from J, with 14 bases in between. The CDR3 DNA follows: TGTGCCAGCAGTGCCCAGATCGACCCTAATCAGCCCCAGCATTTT. It yields the protein CASSAQIDPNQPQHF.

In its sample, this clonotype was seen a few times. The chain recombines TRBV12-3 or TRBV12-4 with TRBJ1-2, with a weak D call TRBD1 (5 bases). CDR3 length: 14 amino acids. V lost 4 bases, J lost 4 bases, and 13 bases lay in between. CDR3: CASSWGGSGYGYTF. In nucleotides, the CDR3 is TGTGCCAGCAGTTGGGGCGGGTCGGGCTATGGCTACACCTTC.

The rearrangement uses TRBV2 and TRBJ1-4, with 8 bases that match TRBD1. With 1 base clipped from V and 6 bases from J, the junction kept 7 bases outside the gene matches. Germline values: CDR1 SNHLY, CDR2 FYNNEI. The CDR3 is 16 amino acids. This chain's CDR3 is CASSEGMTGADEKLFF. Here the CDR3 DNA reads TGTGCCAGCAGTGAAGGCATGACAGGGGCGGATGAAAAACTGTTTTTT.

In its sample, this clonotype was seen once. The V and J genes are TRBV7-2 and TRBJ1-6; TRBD1 agrees at 7 bases. Germline V lookup: CDR1 SGHTA, CDR2 FQGNSA. The ends lost 4 bases at V and 9 bases at J; junction bases unmatched: 6. CDR3 length: 14 amino acids. DNA for the CDR3: TGTGCCAGCAGCTGGGACAGTCTCAGTTCACCCCTCCACTTT. As protein: CASSWDSLSSPLHF.